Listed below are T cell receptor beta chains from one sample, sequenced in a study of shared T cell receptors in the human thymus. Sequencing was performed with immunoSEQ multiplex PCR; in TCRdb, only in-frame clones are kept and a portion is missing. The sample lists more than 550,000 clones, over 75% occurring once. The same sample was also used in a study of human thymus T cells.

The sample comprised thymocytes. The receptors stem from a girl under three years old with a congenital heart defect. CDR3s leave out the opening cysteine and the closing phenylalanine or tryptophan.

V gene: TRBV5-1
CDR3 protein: ASSPPSGGTSTDTQY

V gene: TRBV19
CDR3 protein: ASSPGTGGLTYNSPLH

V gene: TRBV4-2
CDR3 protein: ASSQPQGKVGNTIY

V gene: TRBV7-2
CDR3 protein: ASSSPSGGNNEKLF

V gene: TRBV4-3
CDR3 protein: ASSQAIRLAGGSDTQY

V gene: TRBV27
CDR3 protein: ASSFQSGVDEQY

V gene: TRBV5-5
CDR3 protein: ASSHHRKTLFGEQY

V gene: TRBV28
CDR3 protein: ASSLGAGGLLGPYEQY

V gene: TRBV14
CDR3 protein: ASSQDERQGPTGANVLT

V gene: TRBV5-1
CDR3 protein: ASSLVPSSGNTIY

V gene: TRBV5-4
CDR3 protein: ASSTTDREGKTTNEKLF

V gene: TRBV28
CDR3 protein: ASRHKGLAIPPSTDTQY

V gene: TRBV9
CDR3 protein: ASSPIRDRADTQY

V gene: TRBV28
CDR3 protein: ASSLRGQRQPQH

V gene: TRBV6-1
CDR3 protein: ASSGRGPGRSNQPQH

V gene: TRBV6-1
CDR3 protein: ASSGPTSKDTQY

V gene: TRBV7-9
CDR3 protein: ASSLGDPGGLYEQY

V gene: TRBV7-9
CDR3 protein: ASRLPVNTEAF

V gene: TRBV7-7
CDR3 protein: ASSPIPGLRATQETQY

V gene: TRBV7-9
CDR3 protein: ASSLGTTTYEQY

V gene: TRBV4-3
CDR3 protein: ASSQDYSGGGLNTEAF

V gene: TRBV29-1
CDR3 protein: SVEESRPSSYEQY

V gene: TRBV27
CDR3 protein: ASSMDRGTGELF

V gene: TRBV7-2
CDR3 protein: ASSSKGRGLNTEAF